Following are 21 T cell receptor beta chains from one sample sequenced in a study of shared clonotypes between healthy human individuals. Repertoires were generated with immunoSEQ multiplex PCR, while TCRdb's copy carries only in-frame clones and drops some. Among a few million clones listed, around nine tenths were seen once. Sample: naive CD4+ T cells sorted from blood. Regarding subset: CD45RA+ positively selected. These receptors all stem from a man aged 18 to 29 in good health.

The DNA of the CDR3 is TGTGCCAGCAGCCCAGATAAGATGAACACTGAAGCTTTCTTT. It translates to CASSPDKMNTEAFF. V gene TRBV7-9 combines with J gene TRBJ1-1; D is unresolved. Trimming shortened V by 5 bases and J by 0 bases, and 10 bases separated the two germline ends. Germline V CDR1 and CDR2: SEHNR, FQNEAQ (reference sequence). This CDR3 region has 14 residues.

The chain links TRBV12-5 to TRBJ2-7; a possible D gene is TRBD2 (6 bases). The germline CDR1 and CDR2 sequences are LGHNT and FRNRAP. The CDR3 runs 16 residues. V shed 1 base and J shed 3 bases, with 16 bases lying between them. DNA for the CDR3: TGTGCTAGTGGTTTGGCCGAGGGGACTCCGTACTACGAGCAGTACTTC. Amino acids: CASGLAEGTPYYEQYF.

Turning to this clone: Other nucleotide sequences in the sample specify the same CDR3. The chain has TRBV5-4 and TRBJ2-1; TRBD1 agrees at 8 bases. Trimming removed 4 bases from V and 7 bases from J; junction bases left unmatched: 1. CDR1 is SGHNT, CDR2 YYREEE, per germline (reference sequence). The CDR3 is 12 amino acids. The CDR3 region has the DNA TGTGCCAGCAGCCGGGACAGGAATGAGCAGTTCTTC. This sequence encodes CASSRDRNEQFF.

The CDR3, as DNA: TGTGCCAGCAGTTTGGCAGGGATTTTTTCGGGTGAGCAGTTCTTC. Translated, it gives CASSLAGIFSGEQFF. The rearrangement links TRBV27 to TRBJ2-1; perhaps TRBD1 as D (5 bases). This CDR3 comprises 15 residues. Trimming took off 3 bases at V and 9 bases at J, with 18 bases between the two ends. Germline V CDR1 and CDR2: MNHEY, SMNVEV (reference sequence).

The chain joins TRBV10-3 to TRBJ2-3, with D tentatively TRBD2 (7 bases). Between the trimmed V and J ends, which lost 6 bases and 6 bases, there was a span of 16 bases. Germline-derived CDR1 and CDR2 are ENHRY and SYGVKD. The CDR3 totals 14 residues. CDR3 bases: TGTGCCATCAGCGTAAACCGGGGGGCGGATACGCAGTATTTT. This encodes CAISVNRGADTQYF.

Concerning this clone: The same CDR3 is also encoded by other DNA sequences in this sample. The chain combines TRBV5-1 with TRBJ1-1; 8 bases fit TRBD1. The J segment lost 1 base and the V segment lost 4 bases, leaving 3 bases of the junction unmatched. CDR1 and CDR2 from the germline V gene are SGHRS and YFSETQ. This CDR3 is 14 amino acids long. The CDR3 DNA reads as TGCGCCAGCAGCCTGGGACAGGCGAACACTGAAGCTTTCTTT. Its protein product is CASSLGQANTEAFF. Drawing the rest from reference TRBV5-1 and TRBJ1-1, the complete variable domain is KAGVTQTPRYLIKTRGQQVTLSCSPISGHRSVSWYQQTPGQGLQFLFEYFSETQRNKGNFPGRFSGRQFSNSRSEMNVSTLELGDSALYLCASSLGQANTEAFFGQGTRLTVV.

This clone was observed a single time. The chain employs TRBV6-6 and TRBJ1-6; tentatively, D is TRBD1 (5 bases). Trimming removed 0 bases at V and 8 bases at J, with 11 bases between. Germline values: CDR1 MNHNY, CDR2 SVGAGI (reference sequence). CDR3 length equals 15 residues. CDR3 sequence: CASSYSIRGDSPLHF. The CDR3 DNA sequence: TGTGCCAGCAGTTACTCGATTCGAGGGGATTCACCCCTCCACTTT.

V gene TRBV6-1 combines with J gene TRBJ2-1; 10 bases line up with TRBD2. This CDR3 spans 14 amino acids. Germline trimming cut 10 bases from V and 6 bases from J; bases unmatched to any gene: 9. The V gene's germline CDR1 is MNHNS and CDR2 SASEGT. The CDR3 is CATGSLAGANEQFF. The CDR3 nucleotides are TGTGCCACTGGATCTCTAGCGGGAGCCAATGAGCAGTTCTTC.

This clone was found once. Other DNA sequences in this sample translate to the same CDR3. This chain links TRBV11-2 with TRBJ2-7; 9 nucleotides match TRBD2. CDR1 is SGHAT, CDR2 FQNNGV, per germline. The CDR3 sequence is 14 residues long. Trimming removed 1 base from V and 4 bases from J; junction bases left unmatched: 2. The CDR3 DNA reads as TGTGCCAGCAGCTTAGTTAGCGGGAGTTACGAGCAGTACTTC. Translating gives CASSLVSGSYEQYF.

The DNA of the CDR3 is TGTGCCAGCAGTTCCTCAGGGGGTAATAATTCACCCCTCCACTTT. Translating gives CASSSSGGNNSPLHF. The gene calls are TRBV6-6 and TRBJ1-6; 7 positions match TRBD1. The V gene end was trimmed by 4 bases and the J gene end by 5 bases; junction bases not matched to a gene: 5. Germline CDR1 and CDR2: MNHNY and SVGAGI (reference sequence). This CDR3 is 15 amino acids long.

The chain links TRBV7-2 to TRBJ2-2, with TRBD2 as a possible D gene (6 bases). CDR3 length: 17 residues. Germline V gene lookup returns CDR1 SGHTA and CDR2 FQGNSA. V was clipped by 5 bases and J by 0 bases, with 16 bases between them. CDR3 sequence: CASSPQTSMANTGELFF. In DNA form, the CDR3 reads TGTGCCAGCAGCCCTCAGACTAGTATGGCGAACACCGGGGAGCTGTTTTTT.

The CDR3 sequence is CASSLSPLGDTQYF. In nucleotides, the CDR3 is TGCGCCAGCAGCCTCAGCCCCCTTGGGGATACGCAGTATTTT. The chain recombines TRBV5-1 with TRBJ2-3; D not certain. Trimming cost V 4 bases and J 6 bases, with 15 bases left between them. The CDR3 covers 14 residues. Germline-derived CDR1 and CDR2 are SGHRS and YFSETQ.

The chain recombines TRBV18 with TRBJ2-1; 9 nucleotides line up with TRBD1. The ends lost 6 bases at V and 14 bases at J; junction bases unmatched: 20. The germline V gene has CDR1 KGHSH and CDR2 LQKENI. The CDR3 spans 16 residues. The CDR3 loop reads CASSVAGTGLIRIEFF. The CDR3 coding sequence is TGTGCCAGCTCTGTGGCCGGGACAGGGTTAATTCGAATTGAGTTCTTC.

This clone was seen a single time. The chain carries TRBV30 and TRBJ1-2, with D possibly being TRBD1 (6 bases). CDR1 and CDR2 from the germline V gene are GTSNPN and SVGIG (reference sequence). The CDR3 spans 12 residues. V lost 3 bases and J lost 8, with 13 bases in between. The CDR3 coding sequence is TGTGCCTGGAGGCCGGGGGGCGTCGGCTACACCTTC. It yields the protein CAWRPGGVGYTF. Full variable domain (rest looked up from reference TRBV30 and TRBJ1-2): SQTIHQWPATLVQPVGSPLSLECTVEGTSNPNLYWYRQAAGRGLQLLFYSVGIGQISSEVPQNLSASRPQDRQFILSSKKLLLSDSGFYLCAWRPGGVGYTFGSGTRLTVV.

CDR3: CASSLGQVGTDTQYF. CDR3 DNA sequence: TGTGCCAGCAGCTTGGGACAGGTGGGCACAGATACGCAGTATTTT. The chain is built from TRBV5-5 and TRBJ2-3, with a weak D call TRBD1 (6 bases). The CDR3 totals 15 residues. Trimming left V 0 bases short and J 1 base short, with 9 bases between. CDR1 is SGHKS, CDR2 YYEKEE, per germline (reference sequence).

V and J are TRBV4-1 and TRBJ2-6; D uncertain. CDR1 MGHRA and CDR2 YSYEKL come from the germline V gene. The CDR3 has 17 amino acids. Trimming stripped 4 bases from V and 0 bases from J, with 13 bases between. The CDR3 region has the DNA TGCGCCAGCAGCCCCGCGTCCGTATACTCTGGGGCCAACGTCCTGACTTTC. Translating it yields CASSPASVYSGANVLTF.

The gene calls are TRBV18 and TRBJ2-5, with 7 bases lining up with TRBD1. V dropped 4 bases and J dropped 3; count of bases not matched to a gene: 11. This CDR3 spans 16 amino acids. The germline CDR1 and CDR2 sequences are KGHSH and LQKENI. The CDR3 protein is CASSREYGTAEETQYF. Here the CDR3 DNA reads TGTGCCAGCTCACGTGAGTATGGGACAGCAGAAGAGACCCAGTACTTC.

The rearrangement links TRBV4-3 to TRBJ2-1, with TRBD2 matching 7 bases. The CDR3 extends over 15 amino acids. V shed 0 bases, J shed 12 bases, and the junction held 11 bases outside the gene matches. From germline, CDR1 is LGHNA and CDR2 YSLEER. The CDR3 loop is CASSQDRETSRGQFF. For the CDR3, the DNA is TGCGCCAGCAGCCAAGATAGGGAGACTAGCCGAGGGCAGTTCTTC.

The chain couples TRBV11-3 to TRBJ2-3; D gene unclear. Trimming took off 0 bases at V and 6 bases at J, with 7 bases between the two ends. The CDR3 runs to 13 residues. Germline values: CDR1 SGHNT, CDR2 YENEEA. Written as DNA, the CDR3 is TGTGCCAGCAGCTTAGATGAAGCGGATACGCAGTATTTT. Its protein product is CASSLDEADTQYF. Based on the CDR3 plus reference TRBV11-3 and TRBJ2-3, the full variable domain is EAGVVQSPRYKIIEKKQPVAFWCNPISGHNTLYWYLQNLGQGPELLIRYENEEAVDDSQLPKDRFSAERLKGVDSTLKIQPAELGDSAVYLCASSLDEADTQYFGPGTRLTVL.

This chain joins TRBV28 and TRBJ2-5, with a possible D match to TRBD2 (5 bases). Germline CDR1 is MDHEN and CDR2 is SYDVKM. V was clipped by 5 bases and J by 5 bases, with 18 bases between them. This CDR3 has 15 amino acids. CDR3 protein: CASSPRVSRGETQYF. The CDR3 DNA sequence: TGTGCCAGCAGTCCACGCGTCAGTCGAGGGGAGACCCAGTACTTC.

This rearrangement joins TRBV16 to TRBJ2-1, with D hard to call. The CDR3 extends over 14 amino acids. Trimming took off 7 bases at V and 5 bases at J, with 15 bases between the two ends. The V gene's germline CDR1 is KGHSY and CDR2 FQNENV. CDR3 coding DNA: TGTGCCAGCAACCATCCCCCCCCTAACAATGAGCAGTTCTTC. Encoded protein: CASNHPPPNNEQFF.